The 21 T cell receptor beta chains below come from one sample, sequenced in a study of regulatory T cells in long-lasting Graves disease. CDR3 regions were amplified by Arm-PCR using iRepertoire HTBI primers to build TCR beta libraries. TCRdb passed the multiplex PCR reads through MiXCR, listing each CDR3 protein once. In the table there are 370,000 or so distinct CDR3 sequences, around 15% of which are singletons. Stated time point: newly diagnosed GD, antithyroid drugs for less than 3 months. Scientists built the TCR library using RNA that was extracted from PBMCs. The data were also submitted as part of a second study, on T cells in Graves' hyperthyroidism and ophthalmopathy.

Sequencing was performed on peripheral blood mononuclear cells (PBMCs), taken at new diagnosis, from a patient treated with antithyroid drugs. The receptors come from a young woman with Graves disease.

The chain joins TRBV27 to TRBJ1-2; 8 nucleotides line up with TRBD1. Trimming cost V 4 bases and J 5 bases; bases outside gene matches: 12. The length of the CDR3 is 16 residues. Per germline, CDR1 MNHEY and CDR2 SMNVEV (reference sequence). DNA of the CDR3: TGTGCCAGCAGTTCGCCATCGGCCAGGGGGCATTATGGCTACACCTTC. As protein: CASSSPSARGHYGYTF.

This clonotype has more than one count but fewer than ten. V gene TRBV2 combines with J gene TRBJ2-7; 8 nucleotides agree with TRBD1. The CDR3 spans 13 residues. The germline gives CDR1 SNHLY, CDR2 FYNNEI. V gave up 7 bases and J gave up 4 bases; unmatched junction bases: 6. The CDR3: CASMGQVPYEQYF. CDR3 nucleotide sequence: TGTGCCAGCATGGGACAGGTTCCTTACGAGCAGTACTTC.

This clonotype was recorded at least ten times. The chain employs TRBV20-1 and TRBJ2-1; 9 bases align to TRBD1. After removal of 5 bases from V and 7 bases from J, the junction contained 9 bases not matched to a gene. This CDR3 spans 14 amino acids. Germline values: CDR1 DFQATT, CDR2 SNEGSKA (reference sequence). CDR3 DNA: TGCAGTGCTCAACCGGGACAGGGCAGGAATGAGCAGTTCTTC. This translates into CSAQPGQGRNEQFF.

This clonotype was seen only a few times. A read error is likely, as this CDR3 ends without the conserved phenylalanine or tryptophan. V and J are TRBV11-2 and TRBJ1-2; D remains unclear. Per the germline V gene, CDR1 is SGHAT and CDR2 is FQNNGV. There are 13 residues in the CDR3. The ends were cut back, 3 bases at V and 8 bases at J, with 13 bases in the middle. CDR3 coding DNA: TGTGCCAGCAGCTTTCTCTCCCTCAGCGGCTACACCCTC. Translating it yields CASSFLSLSGYTL.

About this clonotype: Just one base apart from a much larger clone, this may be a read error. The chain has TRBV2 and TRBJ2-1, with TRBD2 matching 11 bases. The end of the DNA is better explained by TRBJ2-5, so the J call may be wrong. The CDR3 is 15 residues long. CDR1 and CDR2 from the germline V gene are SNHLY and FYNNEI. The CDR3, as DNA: TGTGCCGGCAGTGAAGTAGCGGGGGGGCTTGAGACCCAGTACTTC. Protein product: CAGSEVAGGLETQYF.

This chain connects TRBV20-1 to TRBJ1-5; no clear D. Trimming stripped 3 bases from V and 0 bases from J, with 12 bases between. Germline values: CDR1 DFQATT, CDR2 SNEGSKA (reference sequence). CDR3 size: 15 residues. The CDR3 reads CSASPYVISNQPQHF. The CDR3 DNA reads TGCAGTGCTAGCCCCTACGTAATTAGCAATCAGCCCCAGCATTTT.

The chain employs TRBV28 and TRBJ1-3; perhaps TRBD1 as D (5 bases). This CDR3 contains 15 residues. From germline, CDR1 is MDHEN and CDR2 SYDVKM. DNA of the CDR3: TGTGCACGAAAACAGGCCTCAGGCTCTGGAAACACCATATATTTT. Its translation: CARKQASGSGNTIYF.

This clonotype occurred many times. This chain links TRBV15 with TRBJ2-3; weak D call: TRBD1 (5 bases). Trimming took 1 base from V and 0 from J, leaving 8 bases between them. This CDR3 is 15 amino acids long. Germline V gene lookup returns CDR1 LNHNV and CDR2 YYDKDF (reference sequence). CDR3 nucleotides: TGTGCCACCAGCAGAGGACAGACTAGCACAGATACGCAGTATTTT. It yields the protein CATSRGQTSTDTQYF.

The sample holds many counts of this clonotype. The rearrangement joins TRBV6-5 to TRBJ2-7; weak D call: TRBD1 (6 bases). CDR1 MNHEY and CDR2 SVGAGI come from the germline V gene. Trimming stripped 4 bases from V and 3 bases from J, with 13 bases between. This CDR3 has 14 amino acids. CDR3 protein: CASSLQGGDYEQYF. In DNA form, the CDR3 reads TGTGCCAGCAGTTTGCAAGGGGGTGACTACGAGCAGTACTTC.

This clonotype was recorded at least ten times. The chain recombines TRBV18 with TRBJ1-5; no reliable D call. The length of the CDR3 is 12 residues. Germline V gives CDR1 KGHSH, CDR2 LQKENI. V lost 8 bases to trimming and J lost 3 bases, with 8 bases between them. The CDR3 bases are TGTGCCAGCAGCCCGCCCAATCAGCCCCAGCATTTT. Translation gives CASSPPNQPQHF.

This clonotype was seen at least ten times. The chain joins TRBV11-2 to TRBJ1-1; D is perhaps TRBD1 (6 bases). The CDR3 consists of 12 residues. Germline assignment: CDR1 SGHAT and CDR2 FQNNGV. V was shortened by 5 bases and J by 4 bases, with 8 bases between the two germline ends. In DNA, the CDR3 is TGTGCCAGCAGCCGGGGGGCCACTGAAGCTTTCTTT. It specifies CASSRGATEAFF.

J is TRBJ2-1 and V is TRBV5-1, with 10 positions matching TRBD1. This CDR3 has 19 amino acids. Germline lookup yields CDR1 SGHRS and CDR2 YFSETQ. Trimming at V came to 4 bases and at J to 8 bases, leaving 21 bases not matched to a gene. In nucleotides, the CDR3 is TGCGCCAGCAGCCCCGAGGGGGGGACAGGGGAGTACGTACTGGATGAGCAGTTCTTC. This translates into CASSPEGGTGEYVLDEQFF.

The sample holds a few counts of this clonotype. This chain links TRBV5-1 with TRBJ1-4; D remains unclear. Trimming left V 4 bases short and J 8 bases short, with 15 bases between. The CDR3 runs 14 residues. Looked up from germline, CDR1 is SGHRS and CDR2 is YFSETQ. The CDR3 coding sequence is TGCGCCAGCAGCCTGGCAGAGGGTAACGAAAAACTGTTTTTT. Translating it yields CASSLAEGNEKLFF. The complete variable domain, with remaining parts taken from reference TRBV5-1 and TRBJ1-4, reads KAGVTQTPRYLIKTRGQQVTLSCSPISGHRSVSWYQQTPGQGLQFLFEYFSETQRNKGNFPGRFSGRQFSNSRSEMNVSTLELGDSALYLCASSLAEGNEKLFFGSGTQLSVL.

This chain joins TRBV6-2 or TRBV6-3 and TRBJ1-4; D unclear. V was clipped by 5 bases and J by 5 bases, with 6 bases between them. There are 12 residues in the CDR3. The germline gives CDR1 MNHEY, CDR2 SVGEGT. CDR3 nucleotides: TGTGCCAGCAGTCCCAAGAATGAAAAACTGTTTTTT. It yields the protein CASSPKNEKLFF.

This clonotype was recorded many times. This chain's CDR3 is CASSLTEGATYEQYF. The DNA of the CDR3 is TGTGCCAGCAGCTTGACGGAAGGGGCTACCTACGAGCAGTACTTC. The gene calls are TRBV11-1 and TRBJ2-7, with a weak D call TRBD1 (5 bases). Trimming removed 3 bases at V and 2 bases at J, with 14 bases between. Looked up from germline, CDR1 is SGHAT and CDR2 is FQDESV (reference sequence). This CDR3 contains 15 residues. The full variable domain, in which reference TRBV11-1 and TRBJ2-7 provide the parts outside the CDR3, is EAEVAQSPRYKITEKSQAVAFWCDPISGHATLYWYRQILGQGPELLVQFQDESVVDDSQLPKDRFSAERLKGVDSTLKIQPAELGDSAMYLCASSLTEGATYEQYFGPGTRLTVT.

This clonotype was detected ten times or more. CDR3 sequence: CSAPTGDEQYF. As DNA, the CDR3 is TGCAGTGCTCCCACAGGGGATGAGCAGTACTTC. This chain uses TRBV20-1 with TRBJ2-7; 7 bases align to TRBD1. The trim removed 5 bases at V and 7 bases at J, leaving 5 bases unmatched. The germline CDR1 and CDR2 sequences are DFQATT and SNEGSKA (reference sequence). The CDR3 has 11 amino acids.

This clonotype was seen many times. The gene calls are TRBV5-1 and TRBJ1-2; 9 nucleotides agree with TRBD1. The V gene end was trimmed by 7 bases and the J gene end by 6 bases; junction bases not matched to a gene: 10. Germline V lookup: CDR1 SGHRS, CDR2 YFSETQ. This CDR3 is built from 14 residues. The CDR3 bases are TGCGCCAGCCAGACGACAGGGGGTTCGGATGGCTACACCTTC. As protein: CASQTTGGSDGYTF.

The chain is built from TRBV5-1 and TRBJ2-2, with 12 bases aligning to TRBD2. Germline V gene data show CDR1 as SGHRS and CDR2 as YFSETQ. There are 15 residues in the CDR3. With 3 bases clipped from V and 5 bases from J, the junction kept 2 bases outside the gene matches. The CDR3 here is CASSSGTSGTGELFF. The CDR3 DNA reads TGCGCCAGCAGCTCTGGGACTAGCGGGACCGGGGAGCTGTTTTTT.

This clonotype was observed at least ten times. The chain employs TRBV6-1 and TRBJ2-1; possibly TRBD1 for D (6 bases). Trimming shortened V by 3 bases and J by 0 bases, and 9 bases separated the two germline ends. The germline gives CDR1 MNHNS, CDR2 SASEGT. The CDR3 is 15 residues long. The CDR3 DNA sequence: TGTGCCAGCAGTGAGGACAGCAGCTCCTACAATGAGCAGTTCTTC. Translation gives CASSEDSSSYNEQFF.

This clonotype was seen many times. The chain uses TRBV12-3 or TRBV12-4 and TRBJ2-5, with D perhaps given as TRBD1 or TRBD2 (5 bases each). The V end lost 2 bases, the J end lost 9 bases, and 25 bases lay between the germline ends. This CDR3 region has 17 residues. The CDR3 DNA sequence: TGTGCCAGCAGTTTATCGACCGGGACCCTAGCATCGAGGGCCCAGTACTTC. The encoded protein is CASSLSTGTLASRAQYF.

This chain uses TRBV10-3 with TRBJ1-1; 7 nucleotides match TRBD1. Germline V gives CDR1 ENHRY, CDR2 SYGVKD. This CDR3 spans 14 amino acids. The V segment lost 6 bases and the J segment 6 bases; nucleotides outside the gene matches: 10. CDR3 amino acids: CAISGTGQTSEAFF. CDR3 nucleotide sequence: TGTGCCATCAGCGGGACGGGACAGACCTCTGAAGCTTTCTTT.